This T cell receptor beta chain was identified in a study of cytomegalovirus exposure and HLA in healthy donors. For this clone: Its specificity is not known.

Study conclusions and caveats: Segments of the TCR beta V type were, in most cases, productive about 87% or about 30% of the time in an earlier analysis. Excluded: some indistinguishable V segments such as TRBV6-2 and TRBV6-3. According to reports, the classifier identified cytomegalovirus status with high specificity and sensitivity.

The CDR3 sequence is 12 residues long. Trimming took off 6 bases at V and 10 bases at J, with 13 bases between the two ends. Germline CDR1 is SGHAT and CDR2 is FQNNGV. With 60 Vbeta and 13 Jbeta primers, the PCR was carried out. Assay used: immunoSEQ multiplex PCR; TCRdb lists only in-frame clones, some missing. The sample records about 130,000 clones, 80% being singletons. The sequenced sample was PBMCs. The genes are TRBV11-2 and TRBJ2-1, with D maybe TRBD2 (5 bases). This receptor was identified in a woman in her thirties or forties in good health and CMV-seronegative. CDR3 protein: CASRPAVAEQFF. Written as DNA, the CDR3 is TGTGCCAGCAGACCAGCGGTGGCCGAGCAGTTCTTC.